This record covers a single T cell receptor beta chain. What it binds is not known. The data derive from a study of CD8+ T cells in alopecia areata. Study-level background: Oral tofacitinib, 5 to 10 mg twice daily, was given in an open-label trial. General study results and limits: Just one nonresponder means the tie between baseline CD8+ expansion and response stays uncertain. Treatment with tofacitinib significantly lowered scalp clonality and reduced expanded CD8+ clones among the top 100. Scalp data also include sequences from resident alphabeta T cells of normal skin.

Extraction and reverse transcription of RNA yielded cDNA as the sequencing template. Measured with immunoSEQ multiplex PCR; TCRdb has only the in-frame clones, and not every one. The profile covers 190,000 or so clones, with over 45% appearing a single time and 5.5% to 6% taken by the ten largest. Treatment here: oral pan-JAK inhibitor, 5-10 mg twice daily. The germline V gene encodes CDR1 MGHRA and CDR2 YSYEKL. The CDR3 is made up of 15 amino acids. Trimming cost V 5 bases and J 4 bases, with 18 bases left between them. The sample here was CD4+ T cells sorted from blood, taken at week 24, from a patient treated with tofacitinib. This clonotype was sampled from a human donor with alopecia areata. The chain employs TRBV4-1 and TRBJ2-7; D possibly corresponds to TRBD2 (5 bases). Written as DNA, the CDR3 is TGCGCCAGCAGCAAGGGTCGAGGGTTGTCGTACGAGCAGTACTTC. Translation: CASSKGRGLSYEQYF.